This TCR beta chain was sequenced for a study of blood T cell repertoires in COVID-19. Background on the study: Sites across the United States, Italy and Spain contributed samples from acute and convalescent COVID-19.

TCRdb's copy holds only in-frame clones and misses some; the assay was immunoSEQ multiplex PCR. The sample consists of approximately 190,000 clones, 80% to 85% of them appearing once. Germline CDR1 reads SGHDT; CDR2 reads YYEEEE. The length of the CDR3 is 16 residues. V shed 7 bases and J 9 bases; nucleotides not matched to a gene: 20. The specimen sequenced was peripheral blood. The origin of this receptor is a woman aged 25 to 39 with acute or convalescent COVID-19. This sequence joins TRBV5-6 and TRBJ1-2; 8 positions agree with TRBD1. DNA of the CDR3: TGTGCCAGCCGCGGATTCCGGGACAGGATCGATTTGAGCTACACCTTC. As protein: CASRGFRDRIDLSYTF.